This T cell receptor (beta chain) stems from a study of blood T cell repertoires in COVID-19. V was trimmed by 0 bases and J by 1 base, leaving 9 bases between them. Per germline, CDR1 MGHRA and CDR2 YSYEKL. There are 15 residues in the CDR3. Only in-frame clones appear in the TCRdb table, and some are missing; sequencing was by immunoSEQ multiplex PCR. The sample includes about 500,000 clones, roughly nine tenths of them seen just once. This chain connects TRBV4-1 to TRBJ1-2; D might be TRBD1 (5 bases). The receptor comes from a woman aged 45-65 years with COVID-19, enrolled during active disease. Sequenced sample: peripheral blood. The CDR3 region is CASSQEGAFNYGYTF. Written as DNA, the CDR3 is TGCGCCAGCAGCCAAGAAGGGGCATTTAACTATGGCTACACCTTC.